The 14 T cell receptor beta chains reported below all come from one sample, sequenced in a study of human T cells and chemical hapten exposure. Each CDR3 protein is one row after TCRdb ran MiXCR on the RACE reads. The table includes a few hundred thousand distinct CDR3 sequences, about 6.3% detected once. As to time point: patch test 2, 6 weeks after DPC sensitization. Treatment given: therapeutic diphenylcyclopropenone sensitization with weekly scalp DPC. The specimen comprised whole blood, sampled in connection with sensitization to the hapten diphenylcyclopropenone (DPC). The receptors shown here come from a woman aged 18-29 years with alopecia areata. Some clones in this sample may be carry-over from other donors' samples.

This clonotype was detected ten times or more. V is TRBV6-2 or TRBV6-3 and J is TRBJ1-1, with D possibly TRBD1 on 5 matching bases. Trimming stripped 5 bases from V and 10 bases from J, with 14 bases between. The CDR3 length is 12 residues. Germline V gene lookup returns CDR1 MNHEY and CDR2 SVGEGT. The CDR3 region has the DNA TGTGCCAGCAGTCCAGGGTGGGAGGGAGCTTTCTTT. It encodes CASSPGWEGAFF.

This clonotype was recorded at least ten times. This chain connects TRBV4-3 to TRBJ1-1; TRBD1 matches 10 bases. The CDR3 has 15 amino acids. The V gene's germline CDR1 is LGHNA and CDR2 YSLEER. V was clipped by 3 bases and J by 4 bases; unmatched bases: 5. CDR3 nucleotide sequence: TGCGCCAGCAGCCACGACAGGGGGCCGAGCACTGAAGCTTTCTTT. It encodes CASSHDRGPSTEAFF.

Many counts were recorded for this clonotype. This sequence joins TRBV7-9 and TRBJ1-5, with TRBD1 identical over 7 bases. The CDR3 length is 15 residues. The germline CDR1 and CDR2 sequences are SEHNR and FQNEAQ (reference sequence). The trim removed 1 base at V and 8 bases at J, leaving 8 bases unmatched. The CDR3 loop is CASSLGVETGKPQHF. The CDR3 coding sequence is TGTGCCAGCAGCTTAGGGGTAGAGACAGGGAAGCCCCAGCATTTT.

This chain uses TRBV6-2 or TRBV6-3 with TRBJ1-5; weak D call: TRBD1 (6 bases). The germline V gene has CDR1 MNHEY and CDR2 SVGEGT. This CDR3 is built from 13 residues. V was pared by 6 bases and J by 5 bases, with 11 bases between. The CDR3: CASRTGGYQPQHF. In DNA, the CDR3 is TGTGCCAGCAGGACAGGAGGGTATCAGCCCCAGCATTTT.

There are many counts of this clonotype. The chain recombines TRBV28 with TRBJ1-1; D perhaps matches TRBD1 (6 bases). The V gene lost 1 base and the J gene lost 8 bases, with 8 bases spanning the gap. The germline V gene has CDR1 MDHEN and CDR2 SYDVKM. This CDR3 is built from 12 residues. CDR3 loop: CASSLYRAEAFF. CDR3 nucleotide sequence: TGTGCCAGCAGTTTATACAGGGCCGAAGCTTTCTTT. Full variable domain (outside the CDR3, taken from reference TRBV28 and TRBJ1-1): DVKVTQSSRYLVKRTGEKVFLECVQDMDHENMFWYRQDPGLGLRLIYFSYDVKMKEKGDIPEGYSVSREKKERFSLILESASTNQTSMYLCASSLYRAEAFFGQGTRLTVV.

The chain combines TRBV18 with TRBJ1-1; 7 bases align to TRBD1. The CDR3 loop spans 16 amino acids. From germline, CDR1 is KGHSH and CDR2 LQKENI. V lost 3 bases and J lost 0; bases outside the gene matches: 7. The CDR3 sequence: CASSPQTGTLNTEAFF. CDR3 bases: TGTGCCAGCTCACCTCAGACAGGGACCCTGAACACTGAAGCTTTCTTT.

Here the CDR3 reads CASSQADIGTDTQYF. The CDR3 nucleotides are TGCGCCAGCAGCCAAGCCGATATTGGTACAGATACGCAGTATTTT. The chain employs TRBV4-3 and TRBJ2-3, with D hard to call. Germline V gives CDR1 LGHNA, CDR2 YSLEER. V dropped 1 base and J dropped 3 bases, with 11 bases sitting between them. The CDR3 is made up of 15 amino acids.

This clonotype was counted ten times or more. The chain uses TRBV20-1 and TRBJ1-1, with 9 bases matching TRBD1. Germline-derived CDR1 and CDR2 are DFQATT and SNEGSKA (reference sequence). This CDR3 has 15 amino acids. With 5 bases clipped from V and 7 bases from J, the junction kept 14 bases outside the gene matches. The CDR3 DNA follows: TGCAGTGCTCAAACGCCTACAGGGGGCGCTGGTGAAGCTTTCTTT. This codes for CSAQTPTGGAGEAFF.

Only a few counts were recorded for this clonotype. The chain uses TRBV27 and TRBJ2-7, with D possibly matching TRBD2 (5 bases). CDR1 and CDR2 (germline): MNHEY, SMNVEV (reference sequence). CDR3 length equals 14 residues. The V and J ends lost 4 bases and 4 bases respectively, with 14 bases between them. The CDR3 nucleotides are TGTGCCAGCAGTTCCCCCCGGGATGTTTACGAGCAGTACTTC. It specifies CASSSPRDVYEQYF.

The chain uses TRBV15 and TRBJ1-1; 10 bases map to TRBD1. The germline CDR1 and CDR2 sequences are LNHNV and YYDKDF (reference sequence). Unmatched junction bases numbered 7, after V lost 0 bases and J lost 6 bases. This CDR3 comprises 16 residues. The CDR3 is CATSRDRDRGIAEAFF. CDR3 DNA sequence: TGTGCCACCAGCAGAGACCGGGACAGGGGAATAGCTGAAGCTTTCTTT.

This clonotype occurred many times. CDR3 coding DNA: TGCGCCAGCAGCCAAGATACAGATCAGCCCCAGCATTTT. As protein: CASSQDTDQPQHF. The genes are TRBV5-1 and TRBJ1-5; unclear D gene. V lost 4 bases, J lost 5 bases, and 10 bases lay in between. Germline-derived CDR1 and CDR2 are SGHRS and YFSETQ. The length of the CDR3 is 13 residues.

This clonotype was counted at least ten times. CDR3 bases: TGCGCCAGCAGCCAAGACGGGACACGGATCTACAATGAGCAGTTCTTC. Protein product: CASSQDGTRIYNEQFF. This sequence joins TRBV4-3 and TRBJ2-1, with D perhaps matching TRBD1 (6 bases). The germline V gene has CDR1 LGHNA and CDR2 YSLEER. V was shortened by 0 bases and J by 3 bases, with 12 bases between the two germline ends. The CDR3 consists of 16 residues.

This clonotype was seen repeatedly, ten times or more. This rearrangement joins TRBV7-9 to TRBJ2-7; tentative D call: TRBD1 (6 bases). The CDR3 has 13 amino acids. V shed 7 bases and J shed 6 bases, with 16 bases lying between them. The germline V gene encodes CDR1 SEHNR and CDR2 FQNEAQ (reference sequence). The CDR3: CASNRAGDGEQYF. CDR3 bases: TGTGCCAGCAACAGGGCGGGTGACGGCGAGCAGTACTTC.

In its sample, this clonotype was seen many times. V is TRBV6-2 or TRBV6-3 and J is TRBJ1-5; D unresolved. Germline CDR1 reads MNHEY; CDR2 reads SVGEGT. The ends were cut back, 0 bases at V and 4 bases at J, with 7 bases in the middle. This CDR3 region has 14 residues. The CDR3 sequence is CASSYSTENQPQHF. The CDR3 bases are TGTGCCAGCAGTTACTCAACAGAGAATCAGCCCCAGCATTTT.